This TCR beta chain derives from a study of blood T cell repertoires in COVID-19. Some clones are missing from TCRdb's copy, which holds only in-frame ones; the method was immunoSEQ multiplex PCR. The sample has approximately 280,000 clones, around 88% seen once; the top ten hold 6% to 6.5%. Germline V gene data show CDR1 as MGHRA and CDR2 as YSYEKL. After removal of 1 base from V and 1 base from J, the junction contained 7 bases not matched to a gene. The CDR3 is 16 amino acids. Allocation to cohorts depended on clinical history reported by the participants. Source material: PBMCs or T cells enriched from blood (not recorded which). This rearrangement joins TRBV4-1 to TRBJ2-7, with 7 bases identical to TRBD2. The clonotype comes from a middle-aged woman who had recovered from COVID-19. CDR3 sequence (DNA): TGCGCCAGCAGCCAAGTTTCGTTCGGGGGGTCCTACGAGCAGTACTTC. As protein: CASSQVSFGGSYEQYF.